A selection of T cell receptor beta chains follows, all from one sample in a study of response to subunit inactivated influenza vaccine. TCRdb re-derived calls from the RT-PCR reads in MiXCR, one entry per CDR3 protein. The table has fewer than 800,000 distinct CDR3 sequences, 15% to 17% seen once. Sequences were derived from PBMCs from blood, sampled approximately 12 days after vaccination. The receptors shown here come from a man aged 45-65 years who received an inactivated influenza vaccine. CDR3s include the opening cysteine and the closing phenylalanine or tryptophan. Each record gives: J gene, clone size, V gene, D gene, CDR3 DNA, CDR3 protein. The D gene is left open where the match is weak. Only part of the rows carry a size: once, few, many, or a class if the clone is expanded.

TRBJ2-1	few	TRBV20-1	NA	TGCAGTGCTAGAGATGTGGGCAATGAGCAGTTCTTC	CSARDVGNEQFF
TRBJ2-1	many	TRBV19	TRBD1	TGTGCCAGTAGGAGGGACAGGGGTATGGATGAGCAGTTCTTC	CASRRDRGMDEQFF
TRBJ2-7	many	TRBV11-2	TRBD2	TGTGCCAGCAGCTTGACCGGGACTATATACGAGCAGTACTTC	CASSLTGTIYEQYF
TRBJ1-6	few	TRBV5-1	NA	TGCGCCAGCAGCCTCAACATAAATTCACCCCTCCACTTT	CASSLNINSPLHF
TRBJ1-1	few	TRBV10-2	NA	TGCGCCAGCAGTGTAGTATCGGGGACAACTGAAGCTTTCTTT	CASSVVSGTTEAFF
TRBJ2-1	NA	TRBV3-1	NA	TGTGCCAGCAGCCCTAATAGCGGAGCCTACAATGAGCAGTTCTTC	CASSPNSGAYNEQFF
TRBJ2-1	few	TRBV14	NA	TGTGCCAGCAGCCCCTTCGGCTACAATGAGCAGTTCTTC	CASSPFGYNEQFF
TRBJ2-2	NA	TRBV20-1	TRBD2	TGCAGTGCGAGAGCAGCTGTAGCGGGAGCGGGCGGGGAGCTGTTTTTT	CSARAAVAGAGGELFF
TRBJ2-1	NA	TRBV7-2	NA	TGTGCCAGCAGCTTAGCGGGCTACCGGCGGGTTTCCTACAATGAGCAGTTCTTC	CASSLAGYRRVSYNEQFF
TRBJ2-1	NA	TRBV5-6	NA	TGTGCCAGCCAGGACACCTACTCCTACAATGAGCAGTTCTTC	CASQDTYSYNEQFF
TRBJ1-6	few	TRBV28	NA	TGTGCCAGCAGTTTACAGGCTAATAATTCACCCCTCCACTTT	CASSLQANNSPLHF
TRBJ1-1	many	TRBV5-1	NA	TGCGCCAGCAGCTTGGGGACAAAGAACACTGAAGCTTTCTTT	CASSLGTKNTEAFF
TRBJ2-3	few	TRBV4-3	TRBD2	TGCGCCAGCAGCCAAATGGGGGGGACAGATACGCAGTATTTT	CASSQMGGTDTQYF
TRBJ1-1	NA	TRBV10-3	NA	TGTGCCATCAAGGGGCCCGATCAAATGAACACTGAAGCTTTCTTT	CAIKGPDQMNTEAFF
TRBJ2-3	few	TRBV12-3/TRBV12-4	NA	TGTGCCAGCAGTTTAGGGACCAGCCGGTTAGATACGCAGTATTTT	CASSLGTSRLDTQYF
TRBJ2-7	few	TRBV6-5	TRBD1	TGTGCCAGCAGTTACTCTATTGGAACAGGGGGCGGACAGTACTTC	CASSYSIGTGGGQYF
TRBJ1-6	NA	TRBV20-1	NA	TGCAGTGCGCCCCAAGGGGGGCCCCTCCACTTT	CSAPQGGPLHF
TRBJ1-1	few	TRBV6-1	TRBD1	TGTGCCAGCAGTCCCAGGGGGCGGGTTACTGAAGCTTTCTTT	CASSPRGRVTEAFF
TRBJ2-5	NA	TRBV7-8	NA	TGTGCCAGCAGCCCACGGCGGGAGACCCAGTACTTC	CASSPRRETQYF